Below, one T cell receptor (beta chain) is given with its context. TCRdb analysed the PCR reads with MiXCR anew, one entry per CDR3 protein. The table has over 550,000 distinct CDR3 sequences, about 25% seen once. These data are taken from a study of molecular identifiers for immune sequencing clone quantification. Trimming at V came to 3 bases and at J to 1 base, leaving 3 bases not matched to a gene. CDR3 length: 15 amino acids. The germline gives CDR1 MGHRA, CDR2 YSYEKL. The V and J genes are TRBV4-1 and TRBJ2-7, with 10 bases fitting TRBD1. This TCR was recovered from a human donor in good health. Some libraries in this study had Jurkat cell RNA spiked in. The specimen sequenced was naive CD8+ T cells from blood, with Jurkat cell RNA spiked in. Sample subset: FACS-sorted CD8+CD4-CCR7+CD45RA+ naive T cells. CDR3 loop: CASSQTGQGSYEQYF. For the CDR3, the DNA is TGCGCCAGCAGCCAGACGGGACAGGGGTCCTACGAGCAGTACTTC.